This T cell receptor beta chain was sequenced in a study of blood T cell repertoires in COVID-19. The data were produced by immunoSEQ multiplex PCR, yet TCRdb's version contains in-frame clones alone and is incomplete. The sample shows 220,000 or so clones, roughly 84% of them seen only once. The age range of participants was about 18 to 89 years, with residence in 20 to 25 US areas. Participants reported their clinical history, and cohort assignment relied on those reports. Two consecutive negative NP/OP PCR tests, clearance, or resolved symptoms defined Cohort 3 recovery. CDR3 length: 15 amino acids. CDR1 is SNHLY and CDR2 is FYNNEI in the germline V gene. After removal of 6 bases from V and 7 bases from J, the junction contained 7 bases not matched to a gene.

This sequence originates from a woman aged 40 to 50 who had recovered from COVID-19. Sequenced sample: PBMCs or T cells enriched from blood (not recorded which). The chain carries TRBV2 and TRBJ2-2, with 11 bases matching TRBD1. This CDR3 reads CASSARTGGGGELFF. CDR3 coding DNA: TGTGCCAGCAGCGCCAGGACAGGGGGCGGCGGGGAGCTGTTTTTT.